The rows below give T cell receptor beta chains drawn from one sample of a study of Tregs in tolerant kidney transplant recipients. The method was immunoSEQ multiplex PCR; TCRdb's version includes in-frame clones alone and lacks a portion of them. Of around 50,000 clones listed, 83% are singletons. The sample consisted of CD4+ T cells from blood. These receptors were taken from a human donor in good health. Each CDR3 is given with its conserved first and last residue. Each record gives: D gene, J gene, clone size, V gene, CDR3 protein, CDR3 DNA. The D gene is left open where the match is weak. Some rows mark clone size as missing; the rest say once, few, many or name a class of expanded clone.

D: NA; J: TRBJ2-3; size: NA; V: TRBV6-5; CDR3: CASSYSGGDTQYF; DNA: TGTGCCAGCAGTTACTCGGGCGGAGATACGCAGTATTTT
D: NA; J: TRBJ2-2; size: NA; V: TRBV5-4; CDR3: CASSSPRAGELFF; DNA: TGTGCCAGCAGCTCCCCCCGGGCCGGGGAGCTGTTTTTT
D: TRBD2; J: TRBJ2-3; size: NA; V: TRBV30; CDR3: CAWRSRTSRFGTQYF; DNA: TGTGCCTGGAGATCGCGGACTAGCAGGTTTGGTACGCAGTATTTT
D: NA; J: TRBJ2-3; size: once; V: TRBV7-2; CDR3: CASSLDTSGPGTDTQYF; DNA: TGTGCCAGCAGCTTAGATACATCAGGGCCAGGCACAGATACGCAGTATTTT
D: NA; J: TRBJ1-5; size: few; V: TRBV19; CDR3: CASSVARGLINQPQHF; DNA: TGTGCCAGTAGTGTTGCCCGGGGATTGATCAATCAGCCCCAGCATTTT
D: TRBD2; J: TRBJ2-1; size: NA; V: TRBV9; CDR3: CASSPTNLAGAQGQFF; DNA: TGTGCCAGCAGCCCTACGAATCTAGCGGGAGCCCAGGGGCAGTTCTTC
D: NA; J: TRBJ2-3; size: NA; V: TRBV9; CDR3: CASSVAGGVGAPHTDTQYF; DNA: TGTGCCAGCAGCGTAGCTGGCGGGGTTGGGGCTCCCCACACAGATACGCAGTATTTT
D: NA; J: TRBJ2-1; size: NA; V: TRBV27; CDR3: CASSFPSSGRDEQFF; DNA: TGTGCCAGCAGTTTCCCATCCTCGGGAAGGGATGAGCAGTTCTTC
D: NA; J: TRBJ1-2; size: NA; V: TRBV5-1; CDR3: CASSLGALSSYGYTF; DNA: TGCGCCAGCAGCTTGGGTGCACTATCGAGCTATGGCTACACCTTC
D: NA; J: TRBJ1-2; size: NA; V: TRBV4-1; CDR3: CASSRQALGGYTF; DNA: TGCGCCAGCAGCCGACAGGCATTGGGCGGCTACACCTTC
D: TRBD1; J: TRBJ2-1; size: NA; V: TRBV27; CDR3: CATRQGPNEQFF; DNA: TGTGCCACCCGACAGGGTCCGAATGAGCAGTTCTTC
D: TRBD2; J: TRBJ2-1; size: NA; V: TRBV4-1; CDR3: CASSQDWAGGYNEQFF; DNA: TGCGCCAGCAGCCAAGACTGGGCGGGGGGGTACAATGAGCAGTTCTTC
D: NA; J: TRBJ1-2; size: NA; V: TRBV7-9; CDR3: CASSLDSPIGGYTF; DNA: TGTGCCAGCAGCTTAGACAGTCCCATCGGGGGCTACACCTTC
D: NA; J: TRBJ1-3; size: NA; V: TRBV11-3; CDR3: CASSLRSTAPLHTIYF; DNA: TGTGCCAGCAGCTTACGTTCGACGGCTCCCCTTCACACCATATATTTT
D: NA; J: TRBJ1-1; size: NA; V: TRBV19; CDR3: CASSDRQGTEAFF; DNA: TGTGCCAGTAGTGACAGGCAGGGCACTGAAGCTTTCTTT
D: NA; J: TRBJ1-5; size: NA; V: TRBV2; CDR3: CASSDTDQPQHF; DNA: TGTGCCAGCAGTGACACCGATCAGCCCCAGCATTTT
D: TRBD2; J: TRBJ2-4; size: NA; V: TRBV4-3; CDR3: CASSQERAGTSAGSGQYF; DNA: TGCGCCAGCAGCCAAGAAAGGGCTGGGACTAGCGCCGGGTCAGGTCAGTACTTC
D: TRBD2; J: TRBJ2-3; size: NA; V: TRBV18; CDR3: CASSSAGGLAGLDTQYF; DNA: TGTGCCAGCTCATCGGCTGGAGGACTAGCGGGGTTAGATACGCAGTATTTT
D: TRBD1; J: TRBJ2-2; size: NA; V: TRBV7-3; CDR3: CASNRFGDRGFTGELFF; DNA: TGTGCCAGCAACCGATTTGGGGACAGGGGGTTCACCGGGGAGCTGTTTTTT
D: TRBD2; J: TRBJ2-1; size: NA; V: TRBV5-1; CDR3: CASSLGLAGVDEQFF; DNA: TGCGCCAGCAGCTTGGGGCTAGCGGGAGTTGATGAGCAGTTCTTC
D: NA; J: TRBJ1-1; size: NA; V: TRBV9; CDR3: CASSVAEVLGTEAFF; DNA: TGTGCCAGCAGCGTAGCCGAGGTTCTGGGGACTGAAGCTTTCTTT
D: NA; J: TRBJ1-3; size: once; V: TRBV6-1; CDR3: CASSLGYAGNTIYF; DNA: TGTGCCAGCAGTTTGGGGTATGCTGGAAACACCATATATTTT
D: NA; J: TRBJ2-4; size: NA; V: TRBV28; CDR3: CASRQQGRIQYF; DNA: TGTGCCAGCAGGCAACAGGGTCGGATTCAGTACTTC
D: NA; J: TRBJ1-5; size: NA; V: TRBV27; CDR3: CASSLERRGPQHF; DNA: TGTGCCAGCAGTTTGGAAAGGAGAGGACCCCAGCATTTT
D: TRBD1; J: TRBJ1-1; size: NA; V: TRBV11-1; CDR3: CASSPLFDRGAFF; DNA: TGTGCCAGCAGCCCACTCTTCGACAGGGGTGCTTTCTTT
D: NA; J: TRBJ2-2; size: once; V: TRBV4-3; CDR3: CASSQDRSLGELFF; DNA: TGCGCCAGCAGCCAAGATAGGTCGCTCGGGGAGCTGTTTTTT
D: NA; J: TRBJ1-2; size: NA; V: TRBV19; CDR3: CASSVDLIYGYTF; DNA: TGTGCCAGTAGCGTGGACCTCATCTATGGCTACACCTTC
D: NA; J: TRBJ2-7; size: NA; V: TRBV11-2; CDR3: CASSSTGTLAEYF; DNA: TGTGCCAGCAGCTCCACTGGGACCCTTGCAGAGTACTTC
D: TRBD2; J: TRBJ2-3; size: NA; V: TRBV11-1; CDR3: CASSFGLAGAGQPDTQYF; DNA: TGTGCCAGCAGCTTCGGACTAGCGGGGGCAGGGCAGCCAGATACGCAGTATTTT
D: TRBD1; J: TRBJ2-3; size: NA; V: TRBV5-1; CDR3: CASSSQGGTDTQYF; DNA: TGCGCCAGCAGCTCACAGGGGGGCACAGATACGCAGTATTTT
D: NA; J: TRBJ1-6; size: NA; V: TRBV5-6; CDR3: CASSIVGFRKGSPLHF; DNA: TGTGCCAGCAGCATAGTAGGGTTCCGAAAGGGTTCACCCCTCCACTTT
D: NA; J: TRBJ2-5; size: NA; V: TRBV9; CDR3: CASSVAGGRRETQYF; DNA: TGTGCCAGCAGCGTAGCTGGGGGGCGTCGGGAGACCCAGTACTTC
D: TRBD1; J: TRBJ1-2; size: NA; V: TRBV19; CDR3: CATRDSRDYTF; DNA: TGTGCCACCCGGGACAGCCGAGACTACACCTTC
D: NA; J: TRBJ2-7; size: NA; V: TRBV9; CDR3: CASSARGAPEQYF; DNA: TGTGCCAGCAGCGCCCGGGGGGCCCCCGAGCAGTACTTC
D: NA; J: TRBJ2-4; size: NA; V: TRBV28; CDR3: CASSLPQSRDIQYF; DNA: TGTGCCAGCAGTTTACCCCAATCGCGGGACATTCAGTACTTC
D: NA; J: TRBJ2-5; size: NA; V: TRBV5-1; CDR3: CASRLVGETQYF; DNA: TGCGCCAGCAGACTTGTGGGGGAGACCCAGTACTTC
D: TRBD2; J: TRBJ2-7; size: NA; V: TRBV5-1; CDR3: CASSLGTSGRGHSYEQYF; DNA: TGCGCCAGCAGCTTGGGGACTAGCGGGAGAGGCCACTCCTACGAGCAGTACTTC
D: NA; J: TRBJ2-5; size: NA; V: TRBV4-3; CDR3: CASSQEGPRAAVETQYF; DNA: TGCGCCAGCAGCCAAGAAGGGCCACGAGCGGCGGTAGAGACCCAGTACTTC
D: NA; J: TRBJ1-1; size: NA; V: TRBV11-2; CDR3: CASSLAGYTEAFF; DNA: TGTGCCAGCAGCTTAGCCGGGTACACTGAAGCTTTCTTT
D: NA; J: TRBJ1-1; size: NA; V: TRBV4-1; CDR3: CASSQKGLFDTEAFF; DNA: TGCGCCAGCAGCCAGAAGGGGTTGTTCGACACTGAAGCTTTCTTT
D: NA; J: TRBJ1-2; size: few; V: TRBV6-5; CDR3: CASSYGASYGYTF; DNA: TGTGCCAGCAGTTACGGAGCAAGCTATGGCTACACCTTC
D: NA; J: TRBJ2-5; size: NA; V: TRBV5-1; CDR3: CASSLTFQETQYF; DNA: TGCGCCAGCAGCTTGACCTTTCAAGAGACCCAGTACTTC
D: NA; J: TRBJ1-2; size: NA; V: TRBV6-5; CDR3: CASRPDSLHGYTF; DNA: TGTGCCAGCAGACCCGACAGTTTGCATGGCTACACCTTC
D: NA; J: TRBJ2-7; size: NA; V: TRBV6-5; CDR3: CASSPTRDMFYEQYF; DNA: TGTGCCAGCAGCCCTACCCGGGACATGTTCTACGAGCAGTACTTC
D: NA; J: TRBJ1-4; size: NA; V: TRBV30; CDR3: CAWSGPFPGEKLFF; DNA: TGTGCCTGGAGTGGCCCCTTCCCGGGTGAAAAACTGTTTTTT
D: NA; J: TRBJ2-2; size: NA; V: TRBV14; CDR3: CASSQWGAGGELFF; DNA: TGTGCCAGCAGCCAATGGGGCGCGGGCGGGGAGCTGTTTTTT
D: TRBD1; J: TRBJ2-3; size: NA; V: TRBV6-1; CDR3: CASSSRDRGTDTQYF; DNA: TGTGCCAGCAGTTCCCGGGACAGGGGAACAGATACGCAGTATTTT
D: NA; J: TRBJ2-7; size: NA; V: TRBV7-2; CDR3: CASSPLSYEQYF; DNA: TGTGCCAGCAGCCCCCTTTCCTACGAGCAGTACTTC
D: NA; J: TRBJ2-3; size: NA; V: TRBV7-3; CDR3: CASSSAVADTQYF; DNA: TGTGCCAGCAGCTCGGCCGTTGCGGATACGCAGTATTTT
D: NA; J: TRBJ2-1; size: NA; V: TRBV29-1; CDR3: CSVGWRKTSYNEQFF; DNA: TGCAGCGTTGGATGGAGAAAAACCTCCTACAATGAGCAGTTCTTC
D: NA; J: TRBJ1-2; size: NA; V: TRBV2; CDR3: CASSPFSGKSYGYTF; DNA: TGTGCCAGCAGCCCGTTCTCGGGGAAGAGCTATGGCTACACCTTC
D: TRBD1; J: TRBJ1-2; size: NA; V: TRBV5-4; CDR3: CASSPELDRVGYTF; DNA: TGTGCCAGCAGCCCGGAATTGGACAGGGTTGGCTACACCTTC
D: TRBD1; J: TRBJ2-3; size: NA; V: TRBV4-3; CDR3: CASSQWTGEGDTQYF; DNA: TGCGCCAGCAGCCAATGGACAGGGGAAGGGGATACGCAGTATTTT
D: NA; J: TRBJ2-3; size: NA; V: TRBV5-1; CDR3: CASSLFGGNADTQYF; DNA: TGCGCCAGCAGCTTGTTTGGCGGGAACGCAGATACGCAGTATTTT
D: NA; J: TRBJ1-2; size: few; V: TRBV7-9; CDR3: CASSPGKGGWDTPNYGYTF; DNA: TGTGCCAGCAGCCCAGGAAAAGGAGGGTGGGACACCCCTAACTATGGCTACACCTTC